What follows are 28 T cell receptor beta chains derived from one specimen sequenced in a study of brain metastases from non-small cell lung cancer. The data were produced by immunoSEQ multiplex PCR, yet TCRdb's version contains in-frame clones alone and is incomplete. The repertoire holds roughly 2,000 clones, with over 75% as singletons. The sequencing input was tumor-adjacent normal tissue. The receptors here all came from a donor at least 40 years old with non-small cell lung cancer.

V usage is TRBV12-3 or TRBV12-4 and J usage is TRBJ2-1; D perhaps matches TRBD2 (6 bases). Trimming shortened V by 3 bases and J by 6 bases, and 6 bases separated the two germline ends. This CDR3 has 12 residues. CDR3 sequence: CASSFGGNEQFF. The CDR3 region has the DNA TGTGCCAGCAGTTTCGGGGGCAATGAGCAGTTCTTC.

On this clone itself: In the same sample, other DNA sequences code for this CDR3. DNA for the CDR3: TGTGCCAGCAGTGAAGCCCGGGACAGGGGCTATGGCTACACCTTC. This codes for CASSEARDRGYGYTF. The chain is built from TRBV2 and TRBJ1-2; TRBD1 aligns across 10 bases. The trim removed 0 bases at V and 4 bases at J, leaving 2 bases unmatched. The CDR3 totals 15 residues. Per the germline V gene, CDR1 is SNHLY and CDR2 is FYNNEI.

The chain has TRBV6-5 and TRBJ1-3; D uncertain. V shed 5 bases and J shed 0 bases, with 11 bases lying between them. Germline CDR1 MNHEY, CDR2 SVGAGI. The CDR3 totals 15 residues. The CDR3 loop reads CASSPSPSSGNTIYF. Written as DNA, the CDR3 is TGTGCCAGCAGTCCCTCTCCTAGCTCTGGAAACACCATATATTTT.

This clone has a single count. The chain is built from TRBV27 and TRBJ2-7; 8 bases are shared with TRBD2. This CDR3 region has 16 residues. Germline V gene data show CDR1 as MNHEY and CDR2 as SMNVEV (reference sequence). V was pared by 5 bases and J by 4 bases, with 13 bases of the junction left unmatched. CDR3 amino acids: CASSPPSIGGVYEQYF. CDR3 nucleotide sequence: TGTGCCAGCAGTCCCCCCAGTATCGGGGGGGTATACGAGCAGTACTTC.

This clone turned up a few times. The chain employs TRBV12-2 and TRBJ2-1; the D call TRBD1 from the table was never checked on the DNA. TRBV12-2 counts as a pseudogene. This CDR3 contains 14 residues. CDR3 DNA sequence: TGTGCAAGTCGCCGCCCGAACAGGGAAAATGAGCAGTTCTTC. Encoded protein: CASRRPNRENEQFF.

The chain joins TRBV14 to TRBJ1-1, with 7 nucleotides matching TRBD1. The CDR3 is 16 residues long. CDR1 and CDR2 from the germline V gene are SGHDN and FVKESK. V lost 6 bases, J lost 4 bases, and 14 bases stayed unmatched. In DNA form, the CDR3 reads TGTGCCAGCAGTCCCCTGTCCGGGACAGTGGGCACTGAAGCTTTCTTT. The encoded protein is CASSPLSGTVGTEAFF.

Comment on this clone: A junction end diverges from the germline sequence, so it may reflect a read error. This specimen includes other DNA sequences encoding the same CDR3. The chain uses TRBV5-5 and TRBJ2-7; D gene unclear. The CDR3 is 16 residues long. The V gene's germline CDR1 is SGHKS and CDR2 YYEKEE (reference sequence). CDR3 amino acids: CASSLGPVQSSYEQYF. CDR3 DNA: TGTGCCAGCAGCTTGGGTCCGGTACAGAGCTCCTACGAGCAGTATTTC.

The chain employs TRBV29-1 and TRBJ1-6; no clear D gene. The ends were cut back, 6 bases at V and 6 bases at J, with 12 bases in the middle. The CDR3 is made up of 13 amino acids. Germline V gene sequence: CDR1 SQVTM, CDR2 ANQGSEA. The CDR3 nucleotides read TGCAGCGTGGCAAATGCGCTTAATTCACCCCTCCACTTT. Its translation is CSVANALNSPLHF.

The V call is TRBV10-2, the J call TRBJ2-5; 9 positions match TRBD1. CDR1 WSHSY and CDR2 SAAADI come from the germline V gene. The junction had 3 bases not matched to a gene; V was cut back by 8 bases and J by 2 bases. This CDR3 region has 13 residues. CDR3 sequence: CASEDRGQETQYF. Written as DNA, the CDR3 is TGCGCCAGCGAGGACAGGGGACAAGAGACCCAGTACTTC.

The genes are TRBV5-6 and TRBJ2-2; 14 bases fit TRBD2. CDR1 and CDR2 (germline): SGHDT, YYEEEE. CDR3 size: 17 residues. V trimming: 4 bases; J trimming: 7 bases; junction bases outside the gene matches: 9. The CDR3 reads CASSPPGLAGAVGELFF. CDR3 sequence (DNA): TGTGCCAGCAGCCCTCCGGGACTAGCGGGAGCGGTCGGGGAGCTGTTTTTT.

The chain recombines TRBV6-5 with TRBJ2-7; the match to TRBD2 covers 7 bases. CDR1 and CDR2 (germline): MNHEY, SVGAGI. V lost 2 bases and J lost 6; bases outside the gene matches: 7. There are 14 residues in the CDR3. CDR3 sequence reads: CASSYGGRTGEQYF. The DNA for the CDR3 is TGTGCCAGCAGTTACGGCGGGAGAACCGGCGAGCAGTACTTC.

The CDR3 DNA is TGTGCCAGTAGCCGTGAGAGGGCGTTTAACGAGCAGTACTTC. Its translation is CASSRERAFNEQYF. The V call is TRBV5-4, the J call TRBJ2-7; TRBD2 might be the D (5 bases). CDR1 SGHNT and CDR2 YYREEE come from the germline V gene (reference sequence). V was clipped by 8 bases and J by 5 bases, with 20 bases between them. The CDR3 totals 14 residues. Full variable domain (rest looked up from reference TRBV5-4 and TRBJ2-7): ETGVTQSPTHLIKTRGQQVTLRCSSQSGHNTVSWYQQALGQGPQFIFQYYREEENGRGNFPPRFSGLQFPNYSSELNVNALELDDSALYLCASSRERAFNEQYFGPGTRLTVT.

The gene calls are TRBV11-3 and TRBJ2-2, with D perhaps TRBD1 (5 bases). The germline V and J ends were trimmed by 1 base and 0 bases, with 9 bases remaining between them. The CDR3 length is 16 residues. The germline CDR1 and CDR2 sequences are SGHNT and YENEEA. This chain's CDR3 is CASSLGGLTNTGELFF. CDR3 DNA sequence: TGTGCCAGCAGCTTAGGGGGCTTAACGAACACCGGGGAGCTGTTTTTT.

The gene calls are TRBV12-5 and TRBJ2-3; D is possibly TRBD2 (6 bases). V shed 1 base and J shed 0 bases, with 11 bases lying between them. Germline CDR1 LGHNT, CDR2 FRNRAP. The CDR3 sequence is 16 residues long. The CDR3 sequence: CASGLGYGTSTDTQYF. The CDR3 DNA follows: TGTGCTAGTGGTTTGGGGTACGGGACTAGCACAGATACGCAGTATTTT.

The sample holds a few counts of this clone. V gene TRBV6-5 combines with J gene TRBJ1-2; the D gene is possibly TRBD1 (5 bases). The CDR3 loop spans 15 amino acids. Germline CDR1 and CDR2: MNHEY and SVGAGI. Trimming took off 6 bases at V and 8 bases at J, with 22 bases between the two ends. In DNA form, the CDR3 reads TGTGCCAGCAGGATTGGAGGACAAGGGGCGGGAGGCTACACCTTC. Translation: CASRIGGQGAGGYTF.

In the case of this clone: The sample carries other DNA sequences with the same CDR3. The chain recombines TRBV5-4 with TRBJ1-6, with D unclear. This CDR3 has 13 residues. The V end was cut by 0 bases, the J end by 7 bases, with 5 bases between. CDR1 SGHNT and CDR2 YYREEE come from the germline V gene (reference sequence). CDR3 sequence (DNA): TGTGCCAGCAGCTTGGACGGCAATTCACCCCTCCACTTT. It is translated as CASSLDGNSPLHF.

The gene calls are TRBV2 and TRBJ1-5; D unresolved. Germline V gives CDR1 SNHLY, CDR2 FYNNEI. V gave up 2 bases and J gave up 1 base, with 9 bases separating them. The CDR3 consists of 15 residues. The DNA for the CDR3 is TGTGCCAGCAGTGAACAGTCCGGGAGCAATCAGCCCCAGCATTTT. Its translation: CASSEQSGSNQPQHF.

V is TRBV21-1 and J is TRBJ2-7; TRBD2 is taken as the D call from the table, unchecked against the DNA. TRBV21-1 constitutes a pseudogene. CDR3 length: 9 amino acids. The DNA for the CDR3 is TGTGCCAGCCTCTACGAGCAGTACTTC. It codes for CASLYEQYF.

This sequence joins TRBV6-4 and TRBJ2-2; 12 bases map to TRBD2. The length of the CDR3 is 17 residues. The germline CDR1 and CDR2 sequences are MRHNA and SNTAGT. V dropped 5 bases and J dropped 1; count of bases not matched to a gene: 5. This chain's CDR3 is CASSRTSGEVNTGELFF. The CDR3 region has the DNA TGTGCCAGCAGTCGGACTAGCGGGGAGGTGAACACCGGGGAGCTGTTTTTT.

This clone has just a few counts. Other DNA sequences from this sample encode an identical CDR3 as well. The chain has TRBV7-6 and TRBJ2-7, with D perhaps TRBD2 (6 bases). Per the germline V gene, CDR1 is SGHVS and CDR2 is FNYEAQ. The CDR3 contains 14 residues. The V and J ends lost 5 bases and 1 base respectively, with 12 bases between them. CDR3 residues: CASSRDSNSYEQYF. The CDR3 nucleotides are TGTGCCAGCAGCAGGGACTCCAATTCCTACGAGCAGTACTTC.

The CDR3 region has the DNA TGTGCCAGCAGCTTTAACAGATACGACGAGCAGTACTTC. Translated: CASSFNRYDEQYF. This rearrangement joins TRBV7-2 to TRBJ2-7; no clear D. The CDR3 loop spans 13 amino acids. Trimming took 3 bases from V and 5 from J, leaving 11 bases between them. Germline V gives CDR1 SGHTA, CDR2 FQGNSA. Variable domain in full (rest from reference TRBV7-2 and TRBJ2-7): GAGVSQSPSNKVTEKGKDVELRCDPISGHTALYWYRQSLGQGLEFLIYFQGNSAPDKSGLPSDRFSAERTGGSVSTLTIQRTQQEDSAVYLCASSFNRYDEQYFGPGTRLTVT.

V and J are TRBV5-6 and TRBJ1-1, with a possible D match to TRBD1 (5 bases). The V gene's germline CDR1 is SGHDT and CDR2 YYEEEE. The CDR3 has 14 amino acids. The V end lost 4 bases, the J end lost 7 bases, and 17 bases lay between the germline ends. CDR3 loop: CASSIYRGIGEAFF. CDR3 sequence (DNA): TGTGCCAGCAGCATCTATAGGGGTATTGGTGAAGCTTTCTTT.

J is TRBJ1-6 and V is TRBV2; D unclear. CDR3 length equals 15 residues. Looked up from germline, CDR1 is SNHLY and CDR2 is FYNNEI. Trimming took off 6 bases at V and 4 bases at J, with 13 bases between the two ends. DNA of the CDR3: TGTGCCAGCAGGGCCCAGAGGTTATATAATTCACCCCTCCACTTT. Its translation: CASRAQRLYNSPLHF.

This clone occurred a few times. V is TRBV28 and J is TRBJ1-4, with 8 nucleotides matching TRBD1. CDR3 length equals 17 residues. The germline V gene encodes CDR1 MDHEN and CDR2 SYDVKM. With V trimmed by 4 bases and J by 3 bases, 10 bases remained unmatched. The chain's CDR3 is CASSSPSDRVANEKLFF. Here the CDR3 DNA reads TGTGCCAGCAGTTCTCCCTCGGACAGGGTGGCTAATGAAAAACTGTTTTTT.

This sequence joins TRBV5-1 and TRBJ2-1; 9 nucleotides match TRBD2. V lost 0 bases to trimming and J lost 9 bases; unmatched junction nucleotides: 7. Germline lookup yields CDR1 SGHRS and CDR2 YFSETQ. The CDR3 runs 15 residues. CDR3 in amino acids: CASSLGGGGALEQFF. DNA of the CDR3: TGCGCCAGCAGCTTGGGAGGCGGGGGGGCCCTTGAGCAGTTCTTC.

The genes are TRBV23-1 and TRBJ2-5, with 7 bases aligning to TRBD1. TRBV23-1 is an ORF, and what it does is uncertain. There are 15 residues in the CDR3. V shed 2 bases and J 5 bases; nucleotides not matched to a gene: 8. This CDR3 reads CASSQREKGAETQYF. CDR3 nucleotide sequence: TGCGCCAGCAGTCAAAGGGAGAAGGGGGCGGAGACCCAGTACTTC.

Of note for this clone: Given the absence of the conserved phenylalanine or tryptophan at the CDR3 end, a read error is likely. The chain is built from TRBV5-6 and TRBJ1-1; maybe TRBD1 (5 bases). CDR1 is SGHDT and CDR2 is YYEEEE in the germline V gene. V was clipped by 4 bases and J by 7 bases, with 17 bases between them. This CDR3 region has 14 residues. CDR3 in amino acids: CASSIYRGIGEAFL. DNA of the CDR3: TGTGCCAGCAGCATCTATAGGGGTATTGGTGAAGCTTTCCTT.

The rearrangement joins TRBV18 to TRBJ2-7, with 8 bases lining up with TRBD2. In germline, CDR1 is KGHSH, CDR2 LQKENI. The trim removed 2 bases at V and 0 bases at J, leaving 3 bases unmatched. CDR3 size: 15 residues. CDR3 sequence reads: CASSPTGGSSYEQYF. The CDR3 DNA reads as TGTGCCAGCTCACCAACGGGGGGGAGCTCCTACGAGCAGTACTTC.